A single sample is the source of the 25 T cell receptor beta chains below, sequenced in a study of long-term antiretroviral therapy in people with HIV. The authors ran the immunoSEQ assay, v3.0, at survey level. Libraries were prepared by immunoSEQ multiplex PCR; TCRdb keeps only in-frame clonotypes and omits some of them. The sample records about 25,000 clones, roughly 80% being singletons. The sample here was unsorted PBMCs, taken 2.1 years after starting antiretroviral therapy. These receptors were obtained from a man aged 25-45 years with HIV.

The V and J genes are TRBV28 and TRBJ2-6; TRBD1 aligns across 7 bases. Trimming took 5 bases from V and 0 from J; bases not matched to a gene: 10. CDR3 length: 18 residues. CDR1 MDHEN and CDR2 SYDVKM come from the germline V gene. The DNA for the CDR3 is TGTGCCAGCAGTGGGCCCCGGGGACAGTACTCTGGGGCCAACGTCCTGACTTTC. It yields the protein CASSGPRGQYSGANVLTF. Supplemented by reference TRBV28 and TRBJ2-6, the full variable domain reads DVKVTQSSRYLVKRTGEKVFLECVQDMDHENMFWYRQDPGLGLRLIYFSYDVKMKEKGDIPEGYSVSREKKERFSLILESASTNQTSMYLCASSGPRGQYSGANVLTFGAGSRLTVL.

The gene calls are TRBV29-1 and TRBJ1-3; no firm D call. V lost 4 bases and J 0 bases, leaving 10 bases between the germline ends. CDR3 length: 14 residues. Germline loops: CDR1 SQVTM, CDR2 ANQGSEA. In nucleotides, the CDR3 is TGCAGCGTTGGTAGCGACTTCTCTGGAAACACCATATATTTT. This codes for CSVGSDFSGNTIYF. The complete variable domain, with remaining parts taken from reference TRBV29-1 and TRBJ1-3, reads SAVISQKPSRDICQRGTSLTIQCQVDSQVTMMFWYRQQPGQSLTLIATANQGSEATYESGFVIDKFPISRPNLTFSTLTVSNMSPEDSSIYLCSVGSDFSGNTIYFGEGSWLTVV.

The chain is built from TRBV30 and TRBJ1-6; 9 nucleotides align to TRBD1. V shed 2 bases and J 4 bases; nucleotides not matched to a gene: 3. The CDR3 is 15 amino acids. The germline V gene has CDR1 GTSNPN and CDR2 SVGIG (reference sequence). CDR3 protein: CAWSTGGSYNSPLHF. The DNA of the CDR3 is TGTGCCTGGAGTACAGGGGGCTCATATAATTCACCCCTCCACTTT.

This clone was seen once. The chain recombines TRBV6-1 with TRBJ2-7, with unresolved D. Germline V lookup: CDR1 MNHNS, CDR2 SASEGT. The CDR3 has 13 amino acids. V lost 4 bases, J lost 4 bases, and 11 bases lay in between. The CDR3 DNA sequence: TGTGCCAGCAGTGTGGAACAATCTTACGAGCAGTACTTC. Protein product: CASSVEQSYEQYF.

This chain uses TRBV5-4 with TRBJ2-1, with 12 bases aligning to TRBD2. Germline-derived CDR1 and CDR2 are SGHNT and YYREEE (reference sequence). The ends lost 0 bases at V and 8 bases at J; junction bases unmatched: 3. This CDR3 is 15 amino acids long. CDR3 nucleotides: TGTGCCAGCAGCTTGGCTAGCGGGGGGGTCGATGAGCAGTTCTTC. As protein: CASSLASGGVDEQFF.

The chain uses TRBV5-4 and TRBJ1-1; D gene uncertain. Trimming cost V 2 bases and J 1 base, with 12 bases left between them. Germline assignment: CDR1 SGHNT and CDR2 YYREEE (reference sequence). This CDR3 contains 15 residues. The CDR3 nucleotides are TGTGCCAGCAGCTTCCCCCCTGATCCGAACACTGAAGCTTTCTTT. Encoded protein: CASSFPPDPNTEAFF.

This clone was seen a handful of times. The V and J genes are TRBV7-2 and TRBJ1-4; D is unclear. V was trimmed by 1 base and J by 11 bases, leaving 14 bases between them. The CDR3 has 14 residues. Germline lookup yields CDR1 SGHTA and CDR2 FQGNSA. CDR3 nucleotides: TGTGCCAGCAGCTTAGGGGCCCGTCAGGACAAACTGTTTTTT. It specifies CASSLGARQDKLFF.

V and J are TRBV9 and TRBJ2-1; TRBD2 is a possible D gene (5 bases). The V gene lost 2 bases and the J gene lost 0 bases, with 12 bases spanning the gap. This CDR3 has 16 amino acids. Germline V CDR1 and CDR2: SGDLS, YYNGEE. For the CDR3, the DNA is TGTGCCAGCAGCGTGGGAGCTCCATCCTCCTACAATGAGCAGTTCTTC. Amino acids: CASSVGAPSSYNEQFF.

The genes are TRBV2 and TRBJ2-1; D is perhaps TRBD2 (6 bases). The CDR3 spans 13 residues. Deletions cut 7 bases from V and 10 bases from J, with 17 bases between. Germline lookup yields CDR1 SNHLY and CDR2 FYNNEI. The CDR3 protein is CASTSDGDSEQFF. DNA of the CDR3: TGTGCCAGCACCTCCGATGGGGACTCGGAGCAGTTCTTC.

This sequence joins TRBV6-1 and TRBJ1-2, with D possibly matching TRBD1 (5 bases). The CDR3 is made up of 13 amino acids. Germline V gene lookup returns CDR1 MNHNS and CDR2 SASEGT. Trimming pared 10 bases from V and 8 bases from J, leaving 20 bases between. The CDR3 loop is CAISRGGPGGYTF. The CDR3 DNA is TGTGCCATCTCAAGGGGCGGGCCAGGCGGCTACACCTTC.

This clone occurred a few times. The rearrangement joins TRBV7-2 to TRBJ2-7; D not resolved. Germline V gene data show CDR1 as SGHTA and CDR2 as FQGNSA. The germline V and J ends were trimmed by 0 bases and 4 bases, with 7 bases remaining between them. This CDR3 comprises 13 residues. The DNA for the CDR3 is TGTGCCAGCAGCTTAGCCCCCGATTACGAGCAGTACTTC. It specifies CASSLAPDYEQYF. The full variable domain, with the rest looked up from reference TRBV7-2 and TRBJ2-7, is GAGVSQSPSNKVTEKGKDVELRCDPISGHTALYWYRQSLGQGLEFLIYFQGNSAPDKSGLPSDRFSAERTGGSVSTLTIQRTQQEDSAVYLCASSLAPDYEQYFGPGTRLTVT.

This rearrangement joins TRBV28 to TRBJ2-7; the match to TRBD1 covers 7 bases. The ends lost 6 bases at V and 3 bases at J; junction bases unmatched: 8. CDR3 size: 14 residues. CDR1 and CDR2 (germline): MDHEN, SYDVKM. The CDR3 loop reads CASRARDRVYEQYF. The CDR3 DNA is TGTGCCAGCAGGGCCCGGGACAGAGTCTACGAGCAGTACTTC.

In its sample, this clone was seen a few times. The chain employs TRBV7-2 and TRBJ1-2; 7 bases align to TRBD1. V lost 6 bases, J lost 7 bases, and 5 bases stayed unmatched. Germline V gives CDR1 SGHTA, CDR2 FQGNSA. The CDR3 has 12 residues. The CDR3 region has the DNA TGTGCCAGCAGATTAACAGGGGTTGGCTACACCTTC. Its protein is CASRLTGVGYTF.

The V gene is TRBV20-1, the J gene TRBJ2-7; D is undetermined. CDR1 is DFQATT, CDR2 SNEGSKA, per germline (reference sequence). This CDR3 has 11 residues. The V end lost 5 bases, the J end lost 6 bases, and 11 bases lay between the germline ends. The CDR3 DNA follows: TGCAGTGCTGCCCCTAGTTCCGAGCAGTACTTC. This encodes CSAAPSSEQYF.

The chain combines TRBV19 with TRBJ1-1, with 7 bases fitting TRBD1. J lost 6 bases, V lost 10 bases, and 14 bases had no gene match. The CDR3 is 14 amino acids. Germline assignment: CDR1 LNHDA and CDR2 SQIVND (reference sequence). CDR3 amino acids: CATDRQGYGAEAFF. The CDR3 nucleotides are TGTGCCACCGACCGACAGGGATACGGGGCTGAAGCTTTCTTT.

The CDR3 coding sequence is TGTGCCAGCTCTTCCGGGGGCAGGAAAGCGGCCAATGAGCAGTTCTTC. Its translation is CASSSGGRKAANEQFF. V is TRBV18 and J is TRBJ2-1; D could derive from TRBD1 or TRBD2 (6 bases each). The CDR3 extends over 16 amino acids. V lost 6 bases and J 6 bases, leaving 21 bases between the germline ends. Looked up from germline, CDR1 is KGHSH and CDR2 is LQKENI. Complete variable domain (other parts from reference TRBV18 and TRBJ2-1): NAGVMQNPRHLVRRRGQEARLRCSPMKGHSHVYWYRQLPEEGLKFMVYLQKENIIDESGMPKERFSAEFPKEGPSILRIQQVVRGDSAAYFCASSSGGRKAANEQFFGPGTRLTVL.

V usage is TRBV27 and J usage is TRBJ2-5; the match to TRBD1 covers 7 bases. The junction had 6 bases not matched to a gene; V was cut back by 3 bases and J by 2 bases. From germline, CDR1 is MNHEY and CDR2 SMNVEV (reference sequence). The CDR3 runs to 15 residues. CDR3 sequence: CASSFWGQNQETQYF. CDR3 nucleotides: TGTGCCAGCAGTTTTTGGGGACAGAATCAAGAGACCCAGTACTTC.

The chain recombines TRBV4-1 with TRBJ2-1, with 12 bases matching TRBD2. The CDR3 runs 17 residues. The V gene end was trimmed by 6 bases and the J gene end by 6 bases; junction bases not matched to a gene: 12. Germline lookup yields CDR1 MGHRA and CDR2 YSYEKL. In nucleotides, the CDR3 is TGCGCCAGCAGTCTCCTAGCGGGAGGGCCTAATGGCAATGAGCAGTTCTTC. The encoded protein is CASSLLAGGPNGNEQFF.

CDR3 sequence: CASSRTASTDTQYF. CDR3 DNA: TGTGCCAGCAGTAGGACAGCGAGCACAGATACGCAGTATTTT. V is TRBV2 and J is TRBJ2-3; possible D gene TRBD1, 6 bases. The germline V and J ends were trimmed by 5 bases and 0 bases, with 9 bases remaining between them. Per the germline V gene, CDR1 is SNHLY and CDR2 is FYNNEI. CDR3 length: 14 residues.

The CDR3, as DNA: TGTGCCAGCAGACAGGGATTGGATTCACCCCTCCACTTT. Translation: CASRQGLDSPLHF. The chain combines TRBV6-5 with TRBJ1-6, with a tentative D call TRBD1 (6 bases). This CDR3 has 13 amino acids. Germline loops: CDR1 MNHEY, CDR2 SVGAGI. V was trimmed by 6 bases and J by 8 bases, leaving 11 bases between them.

This sequence joins TRBV30 and TRBJ2-7; 7 positions match TRBD1. V was clipped by 4 bases and J by 1 base; unmatched bases: 7. The CDR3 has 14 residues. CDR1 is GTSNPN, CDR2 SVGIG, per germline (reference sequence). CDR3 sequence reads: CAWKKDRLSYEQYF. The DNA for the CDR3 is TGTGCCTGGAAGAAGGACAGGCTTTCCTACGAGCAGTACTTC.

The chain links TRBV5-6 to TRBJ2-7; D is possibly TRBD1 (6 bases). Trimming removed 0 bases at V and 4 bases at J, with 17 bases between. The germline CDR1 and CDR2 sequences are SGHDT and YYEEEE. The CDR3 loop spans 16 amino acids. The CDR3 protein is CASSLEGQGLYYEQYF. The CDR3 coding sequence is TGTGCCAGCAGCTTGGAAGGGCAGGGGCTATATTACGAGCAGTACTTC.

This chain joins TRBV2 and TRBJ2-7; possibly TRBD1 for D (5 bases). Per the germline V gene, CDR1 is SNHLY and CDR2 is FYNNEI. This CDR3 is built from 14 residues. V gave up 5 bases and J gave up 0 bases, with 11 bases separating them. The CDR3 DNA reads TGTGCCAGCAGTTTCAGGGTTTTCTCCTACGAGCAGTACTTC. This gives the protein CASSFRVFSYEQYF. Variable domain in full (rest from reference TRBV2 and TRBJ2-7): EPEVTQTPSHQVTQMGQEVILRCVPISNHLYFYWYRQILGQKVEFLVSFYNNEISEKSEIFDDQFSVERPDGSNFTLKIRSTKLEDSAMYFCASSFRVFSYEQYFGPGTRLTVT.

V usage is TRBV19 and J usage is TRBJ2-7, with D perhaps matching TRBD1 (6 bases). Germline CDR1 LNHDA, CDR2 SQIVND (reference sequence). CDR3 length: 14 residues. Trimming took 5 bases from V and 3 from J, leaving 14 bases between them. CDR3 loop: CASSLRGHLYEQYF. The CDR3 DNA is TGTGCCAGTAGTTTGAGGGGACACCTCTACGAGCAGTACTTC.

The chain joins TRBV7-2 to TRBJ1-1; D is ambiguous. The germline V gene encodes CDR1 SGHTA and CDR2 FQGNSA. The V gene lost 1 base and the J gene lost 0 bases, with 9 bases spanning the gap. The length of the CDR3 is 15 residues. The CDR3 protein is CASSLDQALNTEAFF. The CDR3 DNA is TGTGCCAGCAGCTTAGATCAGGCCTTGAACACTGAAGCTTTCTTT.